The next 18 T cell receptor beta chains were all read from a single sample in a study of blood T cell repertoires in COVID-19. Produced via immunoSEQ multiplex PCR; TCRdb's table is partial and in-frame only. The sample lists about 260,000 clones, 70% to 90% occurring once. The sample comprised peripheral blood. The source of these receptors is a human donor in a cohort sampled during active COVID-19.

This sequence joins TRBV29-1 and TRBJ1-2; possible D gene TRBD1, 6 bases. The CDR3 is 11 residues long. The V gene lost 5 bases and the J gene lost 5 bases, with 9 bases spanning the gap. Germline V CDR1 and CDR2: SQVTM, ANQGSEA. In DNA, the CDR3 is TGCAGCGTTTCAGGGGAGTATGGCTACACCTTC. Translated: CSVSGEYGYTF.

The chain carries TRBV28 and TRBJ2-7; TRBD1 aligns across 9 bases. The V gene end was trimmed by 4 bases and the J gene end by 3 bases; junction bases not matched to a gene: 7. CDR1 and CDR2 from the germline V gene are MDHEN and SYDVKM. The CDR3 extends over 15 amino acids. The CDR3 DNA follows: TGTGCCAGCAGTTCCTGGACAGGGGCAAACTACGAGCAGTACTTC. This translates into CASSSWTGANYEQYF.

The rearrangement links TRBV9 to TRBJ1-1; 8 bases map to TRBD1. Germline CDR1 reads SGDLS; CDR2 reads YYNGEE. V dropped 1 base and J dropped 5; count of bases not matched to a gene: 7. The CDR3 extends over 15 amino acids. This chain's CDR3 is CASSVSSGQGTEAFF. CDR3 nucleotides: TGTGCCAGCAGCGTATCATCAGGACAGGGAACTGAAGCTTTCTTT.

J is TRBJ2-7 and V is TRBV30; 14 bases map to TRBD2. Germline CDR1 is GTSNPN and CDR2 is SVGIG (reference sequence). The CDR3 is 13 amino acids. V lost 5 bases to trimming and J lost 6 bases; unmatched junction nucleotides: 3. The DNA for the CDR3 is TGTGCCTGGGGACTAGCGGGAGGAACCGAGCAGTACTTC. Translation gives CAWGLAGGTEQYF.

In this sample, this clone turned up once. The chain has TRBV30 and TRBJ1-1; 7 bases are shared with TRBD1. Looked up from germline, CDR1 is GTSNPN and CDR2 is SVGIG (reference sequence). J was trimmed by 11 bases and V by 0 bases; bases with no gene match: 6. This CDR3 spans 12 amino acids. This chain's CDR3 is CAWSVVTGTAFF. The DNA for the CDR3 is TGTGCCTGGAGTGTTGTGACAGGGACCGCTTTCTTT. Using reference TRBV30 and TRBJ1-1 for the parts outside the CDR3, the full variable domain is SQTIHQWPATLVQPVGSPLSLECTVEGTSNPNLYWYRQAAGRGLQLLFYSVGIGQISSEVPQNLSASRPQDRQFILSSKKLLLSDSGFYLCAWSVVTGTAFFGQGTRLTVV.

V usage is TRBV5-6 and J usage is TRBJ1-6; 12 nucleotides agree with TRBD1. V was clipped by 3 bases and J by 4 bases; unmatched bases: 8. The CDR3 runs to 18 residues. Germline CDR1 and CDR2: SGHDT and YYEEEE. The CDR3 loop reads CASSSGTGGAGYNSPLHF. CDR3 nucleotides: TGTGCCAGCAGCTCTGGGACAGGGGGCGCCGGATATAATTCACCCCTCCACTTT.

The genes are TRBV7-6 and TRBJ2-1; the match to TRBD2 covers 11 bases. The germline gives CDR1 SGHVS, CDR2 FNYEAQ. V shed 6 bases, J shed 2 bases, and the junction held 21 bases outside the gene matches. This CDR3 is built from 21 residues. CDR3 bases: TGTGCCAGCAGTCCCGGAGATGTGGGACTAGCGGATAAGATCCCCTACAATGAGCAGTTCTTC. Translated: CASSPGDVGLADKIPYNEQFF.

Only one count was recorded for this clone. The chain uses TRBV28 and TRBJ1-1, with 8 bases that match TRBD1. With V trimmed by 4 bases and J by 5 bases, 3 bases remained unmatched. In germline, CDR1 is MDHEN, CDR2 SYDVKM. The CDR3 is 13 residues long. As DNA, the CDR3 is TGTGCCAGCAGTTGGACAGGGAGGACTGAAGCTTTCTTT. This translates into CASSWTGRTEAFF.

J is TRBJ2-3 and V is TRBV18; 9 bases agree with TRBD1. Germline lookup yields CDR1 KGHSH and CDR2 LQKENI. The CDR3 is 14 residues long. The V gene end was trimmed by 8 bases and the J gene end by 1 base; junction bases not matched to a gene: 4. CDR3 DNA: TGTGCCAGCCGGACAGGGGTCGGCACAGATACGCAGTATTTT. It yields the protein CASRTGVGTDTQYF.

The chain carries TRBV3-1 (or the pseudogene TRBV3-2) and TRBJ2-1; D is possibly TRBD1 (5 bases). Trimming cost V 0 bases and J 7 bases, with 16 bases left between them. CDR1 and CDR2 (germline): LGHDT, YNNKEL (reference sequence). The CDR3 extends over 16 amino acids. The CDR3 reads CASSQDWQGRSNEQFF. Here the CDR3 DNA reads TGTGCCAGCAGCCAAGATTGGCAGGGCAGATCGAATGAGCAGTTCTTC.

The rearrangement links TRBV9 to TRBJ2-7; 8 positions agree with TRBD1. Trimming cost V 4 bases and J 2 bases; bases outside gene matches: 8. This CDR3 comprises 15 residues. CDR1 SGDLS and CDR2 YYNGEE come from the germline V gene. The CDR3 DNA sequence: TGTGCCAGCAGCCTCGGGACAGGCCCTACCTACGAGCAGTACTTC. Amino acid sequence: CASSLGTGPTYEQYF. The full variable domain, completed using reference TRBV9 and TRBJ2-7, is DSGVTQTPKHLITATGQRVTLRCSPRSGDLSVYWYQQSLDQGLQFLIQYYNGEERAKGNILERFSAQQFPDLHSELNLSSLELGDSALYFCASSLGTGPTYEQYFGPGTRLTVT.

This clone was detected a few times. The chain uses TRBV5-6 and TRBJ2-7, with D tentatively TRBD1 (5 bases). The V gene lost 3 bases and the J gene lost 1 base, with 14 bases spanning the gap. The CDR3 is made up of 15 amino acids. Germline values: CDR1 SGHDT, CDR2 YYEEEE. This CDR3 is CASSSQGFESYEQYF. The CDR3 DNA follows: TGTGCCAGCAGCTCCCAGGGTTTCGAATCCTACGAGCAGTACTTC.

The rearrangement joins TRBV25-1 to TRBJ1-2, with 8 bases matching TRBD1. The trim removed 6 bases at V and 8 bases at J, leaving 14 bases unmatched. Germline V gives CDR1 MGHDK, CDR2 SYGVNS. The CDR3 spans 15 residues. As DNA, the CDR3 is TGTGCCAGCAGATCAGACAGGGGAGGATTGGGCGGCTACACCTTC. Encoded protein: CASRSDRGGLGGYTF.

The chain employs TRBV3-1 (or the pseudogene TRBV3-2) and TRBJ2-1; 7 bases match TRBD1. Looked up from germline, CDR1 is LGHDT and CDR2 is YNNKEL (reference sequence). After removal of 4 bases from V and 8 bases from J, the junction contained 5 bases not matched to a gene. The CDR3 spans 13 residues. CDR3 in DNA: TGTGCCAGCAGCCGACAGGGTATCGATGAGCAGTTCTTC. It specifies CASSRQGIDEQFF.

This sequence joins TRBV4-1 and TRBJ2-5; the D gene is possibly TRBD2 (6 bases). V lost 0 bases and J lost 5, with 25 bases in between. Germline assignment: CDR1 MGHRA and CDR2 YSYEKL. The CDR3 has 19 amino acids. The chain's CDR3 is CASSQESLAGLLEGETQYF. CDR3 sequence (DNA): TGCGCCAGCAGCCAAGAAAGCTTAGCCGGACTCTTGGAGGGCGAGACCCAGTACTTC.

This clone was seen once. The chain carries TRBV27 and TRBJ1-1; TRBD1 aligns across 9 bases. With V trimmed by 4 bases and J by 0 bases, 6 bases remained unmatched. Germline V gene lookup returns CDR1 MNHEY and CDR2 SMNVEV (reference sequence). The CDR3 sequence is 16 residues long. The DNA of the CDR3 is TGTGCCAGCAGTTGGGGACAGGGTACACTGAACACTGAAGCTTTCTTT. It codes for CASSWGQGTLNTEAFF.

V gene TRBV6-4 combines with J gene TRBJ2-4, with TRBD1 as a possible D gene (5 bases). CDR3 size: 15 residues. Germline CDR1 reads MRHNA; CDR2 reads SNTAGT. V was pared by 7 bases and J by 0 bases, with 13 bases between. CDR3 nucleotides: TGTGCCAGCAAGGGGCACGACTTAGCCAAAAACATTCAGTACTTC. The encoded protein is CASKGHDLAKNIQYF.

Comment on this clone: Other DNA sequences in this specimen translate into the identical CDR3. The chain carries TRBV5-1 and TRBJ2-7, with TRBD2 matching 11 bases. This CDR3 comprises 15 residues. The germline gives CDR1 SGHRS, CDR2 YFSETQ. V dropped 3 bases and J dropped 0; count of bases not matched to a gene: 2. The CDR3 DNA follows: TGCGCCAGCAGCTCCGGGACTAGCGGCTCCTACGAGCAGTACTTC. Protein sequence: CASSSGTSGSYEQYF.